The 27 T cell receptor beta chains below all came from one sample that was sequenced in a study of identifying expanded T cells in peripheral blood. Assay: immunoSEQ multiplex PCR; the TCRdb copy retains only in-frame clones and omits some. The table lists 65,000 to 95,000 clones, 70% to 90% of them singletons. The specimen was blood. The receptors here all came from a person between 18 and 70 years old in good health.

This chain joins TRBV6-6 and TRBJ1-6, with D unresolved. The CDR3 extends over 15 amino acids. Trimming left V 0 bases short and J 5 bases short, with 8 bases between. CDR1 and CDR2 from the germline V gene are MNHNY and SVGAGI (reference sequence). The chain's CDR3 is CASSYSAADNSPLHF. CDR3 sequence (DNA): TGTGCCAGCAGTTACTCGGCCGCAGATAATTCACCCCTCCACTTT.

The chain is built from TRBV9 and TRBJ2-5; no clear D. The CDR3 is 14 residues long. Germline loops: CDR1 SGDLS, CDR2 YYNGEE. Trimming shortened V by 0 bases and J by 2 bases, and 8 bases separated the two germline ends. Here the CDR3 reads CASSVGGVQETQYF. For the CDR3, the DNA is TGTGCCAGCAGCGTAGGTGGGGTGCAAGAGACCCAGTACTTC.

V usage is TRBV6-5 and J usage is TRBJ1-1; D uncertain. The length of the CDR3 is 15 residues. Trimming left V 1 base short and J 4 bases short, with 13 bases between. From germline, CDR1 is MNHEY and CDR2 SVGAGI. The CDR3 nucleotides are TGTGCCAGCAGTTACTTGTTAGGAGGGTCCACTGAAGCTTTCTTT. Its protein is CASSYLLGGSTEAFF.

This clone was seen only a few times. V gene TRBV9 combines with J gene TRBJ2-1; 10 bases agree with TRBD1. The CDR3 is made up of 15 amino acids. The J segment lost 8 bases and the V segment lost 0 bases, leaving 5 bases of the junction unmatched. Germline assignment: CDR1 SGDLS and CDR2 YYNGEE. The CDR3 DNA reads TGTGCCAGCAGCGTAGGGACAGGGGGATCATATGAGCAGTTCTTC. Amino acids: CASSVGTGGSYEQFF.

The CDR3 is CAPPCEEYGYTF. CDR3 DNA: TGTGCCCCACCGTGTGAGGAGTATGGCTACACCTTC. V and J are TRBV19 and TRBJ1-2; D is ambiguous. The ends were cut back, 11 bases at V and 5 bases at J, with 15 bases in the middle. This CDR3 is built from 12 residues. Germline lookup yields CDR1 LNHDA and CDR2 SQIVND (reference sequence).

The rearrangement uses TRBV6-4 and TRBJ1-6; a weak D match, TRBD1 (6 bases). V gave up 6 bases and J gave up 0 bases, with 12 bases separating them. Germline CDR1 is MRHNA and CDR2 is SNTAGT. This CDR3 comprises 16 residues. The CDR3 is CASREQGVSYNSPLHF. DNA of the CDR3: TGTGCCAGCAGAGAACAGGGTGTCTCCTATAATTCACCCCTCCACTTT.

CDR3 in amino acids: CASSSLGLGGETQYF. CDR3 nucleotides: TGCGCCAGCAGCTCCCTGGGGCTAGGGGGGGAGACCCAGTACTTC. The V gene is TRBV5-1, the J gene TRBJ2-5; D tentatively fits TRBD1 or TRBD2 (6 bases each). This CDR3 is 15 amino acids long. V was pared by 3 bases and J by 5 bases, with 17 bases between. CDR1 and CDR2 from the germline V gene are SGHRS and YFSETQ.

The J gene is TRBJ2-7, the V gene TRBV5-5; TRBD1 matches 7 bases. V lost 4 bases to trimming and J lost 5 bases; unmatched junction nucleotides: 18. The CDR3 totals 17 residues. Germline lookup yields CDR1 SGHKS and CDR2 YYEKEE (reference sequence). CDR3 nucleotides: TGTGCCAGCAGCCCTCAGTATGCAGGGGGTCCTCGGGACGAGCAGTACTTC. Translating gives CASSPQYAGGPRDEQYF.

This clone was seen once. The chain is built from TRBV19 and TRBJ2-3; D is undetermined. This CDR3 comprises 11 residues. V was pared by 6 bases and J by 6 bases, with 7 bases between. Germline CDR1 reads LNHDA; CDR2 reads SQIVND (reference sequence). The CDR3 loop is CASSSGDTQYF. In nucleotides, the CDR3 is TGTGCCAGTAGCTCCGGGGATACGCAGTATTTT.

This chain links TRBV4-1 with TRBJ2-2, with D possibly matching TRBD1 (5 bases). There are 16 residues in the CDR3. In germline, CDR1 is MGHRA, CDR2 YSYEKL. Trimming removed 3 bases from V and 6 bases from J, with 17 bases in between. The CDR3 loop is CASSHQDIIGSGELFF. The CDR3 DNA sequence: TGCGCCAGCAGCCACCAGGACATTATCGGATCCGGGGAGCTGTTTTTT.

The chain uses TRBV5-1 and TRBJ1-2; unclear D gene. V gave up 5 bases and J gave up 6 bases, with 17 bases separating them. The germline CDR1 and CDR2 sequences are SGHRS and YFSETQ. CDR3 length: 14 residues. The CDR3 protein is CASRLTGSRDGYTF. Written as DNA, the CDR3 is TGCGCCAGCAGGTTAACGGGCAGCAGAGATGGCTACACCTTC. Together with reference TRBV5-1 and TRBJ1-2, the CDR3 gives the full variable domain: KAGVTQTPRYLIKTRGQQVTLSCSPISGHRSVSWYQQTPGQGLQFLFEYFSETQRNKGNFPGRFSGRQFSNSRSEMNVSTLELGDSALYLCASRLTGSRDGYTFGSGTRLTVV.

The chain uses TRBV4-2 and TRBJ1-2; maybe TRBD1 (5 bases). CDR3 size: 15 residues. Germline V gene data show CDR1 as LGHNA and CDR2 as YNFKEQ. V lost 5 bases to trimming and J lost 1 base, with 14 bases between them. Here the CDR3 reads CASSFGTEGNYGYTF. The CDR3 DNA reads TGTGCCAGCAGCTTCGGGACGGAAGGTAACTATGGCTACACCTTC.

This chain links TRBV7-2 with TRBJ2-7, with 9 nucleotides matching TRBD2. V trimming: 1 base; J trimming: 3 bases; junction bases outside the gene matches: 10. Germline CDR1 SGHTA, CDR2 FQGNSA. The length of the CDR3 is 17 residues. CDR3 protein: CASSLVGSTSGYYEQYF. The DNA for the CDR3 is TGTGCCAGCAGCTTAGTGGGTTCGACTAGCGGATACTACGAGCAGTACTTC.

The CDR3 DNA reads as TGCGCCAGCGCGCGAGGAGACTCCTACGAGCAGTACTTC. It translates to CASARGDSYEQYF. This sequence joins TRBV5-1 and TRBJ2-7; D is unresolved. Germline V gene lookup returns CDR1 SGHRS and CDR2 YFSETQ. The V end was cut by 7 bases, the J end by 0 bases, with 11 bases between. The CDR3 has 13 amino acids.

The chain combines TRBV19 with TRBJ2-6; perhaps TRBD1 as D (6 bases). Per the germline V gene, CDR1 is LNHDA and CDR2 is SQIVND (reference sequence). Trimming took off 5 bases at V and 1 base at J, with 12 bases between the two ends. CDR3 length: 16 amino acids. The CDR3 DNA reads as TGTGCCAGTAGTCCGGACAGCCTATCTGGGGCCAACGTCCTGACTTTC. This encodes CASSPDSLSGANVLTF.

The rearrangement links TRBV14 to TRBJ1-6, with D maybe TRBD1 (5 bases). The CDR3 is 17 amino acids. The germline gives CDR1 SGHDN, CDR2 FVKESK. V lost 4 bases, J lost 7 bases, and 20 bases lay in between. CDR3 DNA sequence: TGTGCCAGCAGCCCAATTACCCTCGGGACCCGCAATTCACCCCTCCACTTT. The encoded protein is CASSPITLGTRNSPLHF.

The chain combines TRBV4-2 with TRBJ1-1, with D perhaps TRBD1 (6 bases). With 0 bases removed from V and 5 bases from J, the gap between germline ends came to 7 bases. The CDR3 is made up of 13 amino acids. Germline V lookup: CDR1 LGHNA, CDR2 YNFKEQ. The CDR3 loop is CASSQDRGTEAFF. The DNA for the CDR3 is TGTGCCAGCAGCCAAGATAGGGGGACTGAAGCTTTCTTT.

The CDR3 reads CASRLRDRSYSGNTIYF. Written as DNA, the CDR3 is TGCGCCAGCAGGCTCCGGGACAGGAGCTACTCTGGAAACACCATATATTTT. The V and J genes are TRBV10-2 and TRBJ1-3, with 8 nucleotides matching TRBD1. V lost 6 bases, J lost 0 bases, and 10 bases stayed unmatched. The CDR3 has 17 residues. Germline assignment: CDR1 WSHSY and CDR2 SAAADI.

In this sample, this clone turned up once. The chain joins TRBV5-4 to TRBJ2-2; D possibly corresponds to TRBD2 (5 bases). This CDR3 has 15 residues. The V end was cut by 0 bases, the J end by 0 bases, with 6 bases between. The germline gives CDR1 SGHNT, CDR2 YYREEE (reference sequence). CDR3 sequence (DNA): TGTGCCAGCAGCTTGGGAGGGACGAACACCGGGGAGCTGTTTTTT. Residues: CASSLGGTNTGELFF.

This sequence joins TRBV7-9 and TRBJ2-5; D unclear. The CDR3 has 15 residues. The germline gives CDR1 SEHNR, CDR2 FQNEAQ (reference sequence). V dropped 0 bases and J dropped 3 bases, with 11 bases sitting between them. The CDR3 loop is CASSLALVAEETQYF. CDR3 coding DNA: TGTGCCAGCAGCTTAGCCCTCGTGGCTGAAGAGACCCAGTACTTC.

V usage is TRBV19 and J usage is TRBJ2-7; 7 bases are shared with TRBD2. J was trimmed by 2 bases and V by 9 bases; bases with no gene match: 13. The germline V gene has CDR1 LNHDA and CDR2 SQIVND (reference sequence). CDR3 length equals 15 residues. The CDR3 nucleotides are TGTGCCAGCCGCCGGCAACTAGCGCTTACCTACGAGCAGTACTTC. Translating it yields CASRRQLALTYEQYF.

J is TRBJ1-1 and V is TRBV30, with unresolved D. This CDR3 region has 10 residues. Germline-derived CDR1 and CDR2 are GTSNPN and SVGIG (reference sequence). The V and J ends lost 2 bases and 7 bases respectively, with 5 bases between them. The CDR3 protein is CAWSKGEAFF. CDR3 coding DNA: TGTGCCTGGAGTAAAGGTGAAGCTTTCTTT.

This chain connects TRBV14 to TRBJ2-7; D not resolved. The CDR3 covers 12 residues. V lost 4 bases and J 6 bases, leaving 10 bases between the germline ends. The germline V gene encodes CDR1 SGHDN and CDR2 FVKESK. Written as DNA, the CDR3 is TGTGCCAGCAGCCCAAGTAGGTCCGAGCAGTACTTC. This encodes CASSPSRSEQYF.

This chain links TRBV10-2 with TRBJ2-3, with TRBD1 matching over 12 bases. Per the germline V gene, CDR1 is WSHSY and CDR2 is SAAADI. This CDR3 region has 15 residues. After removal of 6 bases from V and 5 bases from J, the junction contained 6 bases not matched to a gene. CDR3 in amino acids: CASRGWDRGRDTQYF. The CDR3 DNA reads TGCGCCAGCAGAGGATGGGACAGGGGGCGAGATACGCAGTATTTT.

The chain couples TRBV7-3 to TRBJ1-2; 8 positions agree with TRBD1. Germline CDR1 SGHTA, CDR2 FQGTGA. Trimming at V came to 5 bases and at J to 5 bases, leaving 16 bases not matched to a gene. CDR3 size: 17 residues. CDR3 in amino acids: CASSPTSDREAGYGYTF. The CDR3 region has the DNA TGTGCCAGCAGCCCAACCTCGGACAGGGAAGCTGGGTATGGCTACACCTTC.

V is TRBV30 and J is TRBJ1-2; D might be TRBD1 (6 bases). This CDR3 has 14 amino acids. CDR1 and CDR2 (germline): GTSNPN, SVGIG (reference sequence). Trimming removed 2 bases at V and 8 bases at J, with 18 bases between. The CDR3 nucleotides read TGTGCCTGGAGTTCGGCAGGGGCGCTTTGGGGCTACACCTTC. Encoded protein: CAWSSAGALWGYTF.

The chain has TRBV10-3 and TRBJ2-2; D gene unclear. The length of the CDR3 is 13 residues. The V gene's germline CDR1 is ENHRY and CDR2 SYGVKD. The V end was cut by 4 bases, the J end by 5 bases, with 8 bases between. CDR3 DNA sequence: TGTGCCATCAGTGTCATCGAGACCGGGGAGCTGTTTTTT. Its protein is CAISVIETGELFF.